Presented here are 13 T cell receptor beta chains from one specimen sequenced in a study of T cell responses to AZD1222 COVID-19 vaccine. The data were produced by immunoSEQ multiplex PCR, yet TCRdb's version contains in-frame clones alone and is incomplete. Altogether about 95,000 clones are present, 85% to 90% being singletons, with the ten largest covering about 3.9%. The source material was peripheral blood, sampled on day 0 of AZD1222 vaccination. The receptors come from an adult in good health.

This rearrangement joins TRBV30 to TRBJ2-2; 10 positions agree with TRBD1. Looked up from germline, CDR1 is GTSNPN and CDR2 is SVGIG (reference sequence). This CDR3 has 14 amino acids. V was clipped by 3 bases and J by 7 bases; unmatched bases: 5. The CDR3 DNA is TGTGCCTGGAGGGGGGACAGGGGCATCGGGGAGCTGTTTTTT. Protein product: CAWRGDRGIGELFF.

The chain employs TRBV5-1 and TRBJ1-5; D is unresolved. The length of the CDR3 is 13 residues. Germline values: CDR1 SGHRS, CDR2 YFSETQ. Between the trimmed V and J ends, which lost 2 bases and 3 bases, there was a span of 6 bases. The CDR3 is CASSFDVNQPQHF. The CDR3 DNA sequence: TGCGCCAGCAGCTTCGACGTCAATCAGCCCCAGCATTTT.

The chain uses TRBV5-1 and TRBJ1-4, with 12 bases matching TRBD1. With V trimmed by 4 bases and J by 8 bases, 9 bases remained unmatched. The germline CDR1 and CDR2 sequences are SGHRS and YFSETQ. This CDR3 is 16 amino acids long. DNA for the CDR3: TGCGCCAGCAGCGCGCCCACCGGGACAGGGGGCGAAAAACTGTTTTTT. Protein product: CASSAPTGTGGEKLFF.

Here the CDR3 reads CASSLARLNTEAFF. The CDR3, as DNA: TGTGCCAGCAGCTTGGCCAGGCTGAACACTGAAGCTTTCTTT. This chain links TRBV13 with TRBJ1-1; D not resolved. Trimming shortened V by 3 bases and J by 0 bases, and 8 bases separated the two germline ends. CDR3 length equals 14 residues. In germline, CDR1 is PRHDT, CDR2 FYEKMQ (reference sequence).

Remarks on this clone: This sample includes further DNA sequences coding for the same CDR3. The V and J genes are TRBV12-3 or TRBV12-4 and TRBJ1-6; TRBD1 is a possible D gene (5 bases). The V and J ends lost 6 bases and 7 bases respectively, with 10 bases between them. The CDR3 consists of 13 residues. CDR3 DNA: TGTGCCAGCAGCGGGACCGGGAATTCACCCCTCCACTTT. Translated, it gives CASSGTGNSPLHF.

CDR3 DNA: TGTGCCAGCAGTGAAGGGGGCTCGTATCAGCCCCAGCATTTT. Translation: CASSEGGSYQPQHF. V gene TRBV6-1 combines with J gene TRBJ1-5; D may be TRBD1 (5 bases). The CDR3 contains 14 residues. Trimming removed 1 base at V and 5 bases at J, with 9 bases between. Looked up from germline, CDR1 is MNHNS and CDR2 is SASEGT.

This clone appeared a single time. The chain joins TRBV18 to TRBJ1-2; 9 nucleotides match TRBD1. The CDR3 is 14 residues long. Germline values: CDR1 KGHSH, CDR2 LQKENI. The trim removed 4 bases at V and 7 bases at J, leaving 7 bases unmatched. The CDR3 loop reads CASSLSGTGFGYTF. The CDR3 bases are TGTGCCAGCTCACTATCCGGGACAGGGTTTGGCTACACCTTC.

V usage is TRBV13 and J usage is TRBJ1-2; D call uncertain. From germline, CDR1 is PRHDT and CDR2 FYEKMQ (reference sequence). Trimming pared 6 bases from V and 1 base from J, leaving 21 bases between. The length of the CDR3 is 17 residues. This chain's CDR3 is CASSHIPRVSLNYGYTF. The CDR3 region has the DNA TGTGCCAGCAGTCATATTCCGCGGGTCTCCCTTAACTATGGCTACACCTTC.

The count of this clone is one. The chain is built from TRBV6-5 and TRBJ2-2; TRBD2 is a possible D gene (6 bases). Per the germline V gene, CDR1 is MNHEY and CDR2 is SVGAGI. The CDR3 is 15 amino acids. V lost 6 bases, J lost 5 bases, and 16 bases lay in between. The CDR3 here is CASRNAGPRTGELFF. CDR3 bases: TGTGCCAGCAGGAATGCGGGACCGAGGACCGGGGAGCTGTTTTTT.

This chain joins TRBV19 and TRBJ2-7; tentatively, D is TRBD2 (5 bases). This CDR3 spans 13 amino acids. Germline V CDR1 and CDR2: LNHDA, SQIVND (reference sequence). Between the trimmed V and J ends, which lost 3 bases and 4 bases, there was a span of 10 bases. The CDR3: CASSIRPGYEQYF. DNA for the CDR3: TGTGCCAGTAGTATCCGTCCGGGGTACGAGCAGTACTTC.

The chain employs TRBV6-5 and TRBJ2-3; possibly TRBD2 for D (6 bases). With 0 bases removed from V and 4 bases from J, the gap between germline ends came to 11 bases. Germline V CDR1 and CDR2: MNHEY, SVGAGI. This CDR3 region has 15 residues. Here the CDR3 DNA reads TGTGCCAGCAGTTACTCTCCTAGCGCAGCAGATACGCAGTATTTT. Encoded protein: CASSYSPSAADTQYF.

The chain joins TRBV6-2 or TRBV6-3 to TRBJ1-5, with D hard to call. The CDR3 contains 14 residues. V dropped 2 bases and J dropped 7 bases, with 12 bases sitting between them. Per the germline V gene, CDR1 is MNHEY and CDR2 is SVGEGT. The CDR3 loop is CASSYPLRTQPQHF. In nucleotides, the CDR3 is TGTGCCAGCAGTTACCCCCTCCGGACGCAGCCCCAGCATTTT.

The chain employs TRBV10-3 and TRBJ2-5; 9 bases are a match to TRBD2. The CDR3 consists of 17 residues. Germline V lookup: CDR1 ENHRY, CDR2 SYGVKD. With V trimmed by 0 bases and J by 1 base, 6 bases remained unmatched. The chain's CDR3 is CAISESVASGVQETQYF. The CDR3, as DNA: TGTGCCATCAGTGAGTCGGTGGCTAGCGGGGTCCAAGAGACCCAGTACTTC.